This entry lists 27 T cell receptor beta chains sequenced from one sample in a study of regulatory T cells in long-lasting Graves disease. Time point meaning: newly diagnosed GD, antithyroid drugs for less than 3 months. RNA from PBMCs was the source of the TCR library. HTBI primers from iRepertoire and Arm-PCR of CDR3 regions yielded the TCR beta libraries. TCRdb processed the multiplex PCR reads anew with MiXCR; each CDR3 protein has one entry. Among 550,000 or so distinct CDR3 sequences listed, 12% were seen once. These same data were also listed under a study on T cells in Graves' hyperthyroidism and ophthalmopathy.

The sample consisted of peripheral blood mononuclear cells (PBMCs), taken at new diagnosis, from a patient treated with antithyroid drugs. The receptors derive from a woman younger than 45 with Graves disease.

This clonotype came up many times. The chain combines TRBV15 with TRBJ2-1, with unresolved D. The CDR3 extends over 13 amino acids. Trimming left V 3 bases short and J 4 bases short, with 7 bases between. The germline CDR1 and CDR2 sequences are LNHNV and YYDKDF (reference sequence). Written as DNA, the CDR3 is TGTGCCACCAGCAGCGGCACTTACAATGAGCAGTTCTTC. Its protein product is CATSSGTYNEQFF.

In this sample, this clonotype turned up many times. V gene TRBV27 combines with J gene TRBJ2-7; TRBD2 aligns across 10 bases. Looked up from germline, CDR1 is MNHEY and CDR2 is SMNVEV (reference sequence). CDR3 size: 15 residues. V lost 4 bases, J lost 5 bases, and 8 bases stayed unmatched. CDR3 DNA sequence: TGTGCCAGCAGTTCCTGGGCTAGCGGGAGTCACGAGCAGTACTTC. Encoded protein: CASSSWASGSHEQYF.

The chain's CDR3 is CASSPIREYTEAFF. CDR3 nucleotides: TGTGCCAGCAGTCCAATCAGGGAGTACACTGAAGCTTTCTTT. V is TRBV7-9 and J is TRBJ1-1; tentative D call: TRBD1 (5 bases). V gave up 6 bases and J gave up 3 bases, with 14 bases separating them. There are 14 residues in the CDR3. Germline assignment: CDR1 SEHNR and CDR2 FQNEAQ (reference sequence).

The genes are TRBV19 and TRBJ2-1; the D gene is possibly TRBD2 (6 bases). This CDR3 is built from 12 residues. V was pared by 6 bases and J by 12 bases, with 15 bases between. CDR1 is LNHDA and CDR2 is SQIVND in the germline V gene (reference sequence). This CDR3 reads CASSSVWGGQFF. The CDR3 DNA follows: TGTGCCAGTAGCAGCGTTTGGGGAGGGCAGTTCTTC.

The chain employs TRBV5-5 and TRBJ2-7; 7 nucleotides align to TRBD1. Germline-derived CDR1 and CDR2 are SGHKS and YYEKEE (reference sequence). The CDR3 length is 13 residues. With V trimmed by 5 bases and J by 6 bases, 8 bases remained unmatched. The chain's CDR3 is CASSRQGSAEQYF. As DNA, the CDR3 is TGTGCCAGCAGTAGACAGGGTTCGGCCGAGCAGTACTTC.

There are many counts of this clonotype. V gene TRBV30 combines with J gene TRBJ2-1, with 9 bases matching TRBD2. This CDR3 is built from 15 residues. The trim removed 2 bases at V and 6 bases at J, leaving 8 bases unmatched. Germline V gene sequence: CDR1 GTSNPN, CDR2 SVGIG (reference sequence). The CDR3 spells CAWSSLAGVSNEQFF. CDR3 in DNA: TGTGCCTGGAGTTCGTTAGCGGGAGTAAGCAATGAGCAGTTCTTC.

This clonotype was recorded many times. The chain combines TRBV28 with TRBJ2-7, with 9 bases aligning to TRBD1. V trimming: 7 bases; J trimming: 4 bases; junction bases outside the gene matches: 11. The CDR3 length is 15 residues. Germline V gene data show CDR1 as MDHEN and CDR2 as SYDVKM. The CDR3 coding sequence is TGTGCCAGCATTCCGGGACAGGGACATGGATACGAGCAGTACTTC. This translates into CASIPGQGHGYEQYF.

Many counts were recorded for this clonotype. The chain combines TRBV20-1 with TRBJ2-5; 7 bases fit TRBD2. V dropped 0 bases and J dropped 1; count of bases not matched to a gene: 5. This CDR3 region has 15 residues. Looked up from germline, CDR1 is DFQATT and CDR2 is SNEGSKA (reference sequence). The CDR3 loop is CSARDGRELQETQYF. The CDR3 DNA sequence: TGCAGTGCTAGAGATGGGCGGGAGCTCCAAGAGACCCAGTACTTC.

In DNA, the CDR3 is TGCGCCAGCAGCCAGCGGGCACTGGGGAATTCACCCCTCCACTTT. Translated, it gives CASSQRALGNSPLHF. The rearrangement joins TRBV4-3 to TRBJ1-6; no clear D. CDR1 and CDR2 (germline): LGHNA, YSLEER. V was pared by 3 bases and J by 7 bases, with 13 bases between. The CDR3 runs to 15 residues.

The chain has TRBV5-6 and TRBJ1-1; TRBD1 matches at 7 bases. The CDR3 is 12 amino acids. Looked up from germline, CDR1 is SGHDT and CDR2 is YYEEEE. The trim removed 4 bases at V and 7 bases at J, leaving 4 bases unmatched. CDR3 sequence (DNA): TGTGCCAGCAGCCCCGGGGACAGTGAAGCTTTCTTT. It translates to CASSPGDSEAFF.

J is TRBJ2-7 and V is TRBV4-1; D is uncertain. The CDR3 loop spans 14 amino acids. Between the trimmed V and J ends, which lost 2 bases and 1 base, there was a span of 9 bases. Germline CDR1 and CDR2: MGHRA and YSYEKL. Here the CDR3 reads CASSQQKLSYEQYF. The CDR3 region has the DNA TGCGCCAGCAGCCAACAAAAGCTTTCCTACGAGCAGTACTTC.

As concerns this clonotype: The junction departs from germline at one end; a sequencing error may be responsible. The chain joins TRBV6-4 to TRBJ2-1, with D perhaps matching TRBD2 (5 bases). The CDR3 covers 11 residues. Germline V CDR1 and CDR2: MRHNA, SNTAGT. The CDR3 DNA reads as TGTGTCAGCAGTCTCCGCGGGGAGCAGTTCTTC. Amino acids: CVSSLRGEQFF.

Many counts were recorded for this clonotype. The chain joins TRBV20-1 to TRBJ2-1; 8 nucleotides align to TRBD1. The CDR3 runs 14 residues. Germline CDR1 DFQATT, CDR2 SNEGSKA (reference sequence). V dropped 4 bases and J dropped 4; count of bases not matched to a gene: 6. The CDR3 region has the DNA TGCAGTGCTACCCCGGGACAGGTATACAATGAGCAGTTCTTC. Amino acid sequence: CSATPGQVYNEQFF.

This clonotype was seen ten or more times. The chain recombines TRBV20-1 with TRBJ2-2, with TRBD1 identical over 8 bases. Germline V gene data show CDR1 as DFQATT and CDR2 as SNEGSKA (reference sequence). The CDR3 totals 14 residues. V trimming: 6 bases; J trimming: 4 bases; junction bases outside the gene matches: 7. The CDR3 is CSAAGQGGTGELFF. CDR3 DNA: TGCAGTGCCGCCGGACAGGGCGGCACCGGGGAGCTGTTTTTT.

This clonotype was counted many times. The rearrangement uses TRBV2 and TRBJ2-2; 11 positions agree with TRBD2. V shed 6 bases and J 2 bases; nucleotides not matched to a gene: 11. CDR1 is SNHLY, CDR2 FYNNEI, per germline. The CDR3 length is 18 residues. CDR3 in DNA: TGTGCCAGCAGCTCTTTGGCGGGGACTAGCGGTAACACCGGGGAGCTGTTTTTT. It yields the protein CASSSLAGTSGNTGELFF.

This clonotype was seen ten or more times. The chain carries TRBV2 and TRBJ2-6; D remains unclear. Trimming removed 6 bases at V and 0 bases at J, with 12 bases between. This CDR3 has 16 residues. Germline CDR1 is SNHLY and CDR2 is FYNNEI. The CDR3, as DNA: TGTGCCAGCAGAATTGGGTACTTCTCTGGGGCCAACGTCCTGACTTTC. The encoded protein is CASRIGYFSGANVLTF.

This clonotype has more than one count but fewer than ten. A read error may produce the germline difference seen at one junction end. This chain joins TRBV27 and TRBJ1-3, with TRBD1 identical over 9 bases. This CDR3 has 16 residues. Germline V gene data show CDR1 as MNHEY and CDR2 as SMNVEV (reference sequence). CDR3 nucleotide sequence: TGTGTCAGCAGCACGGGGAGGACAGGGGCTGGAAACACCATATATTTT. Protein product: CVSSTGRTGAGNTIYF.

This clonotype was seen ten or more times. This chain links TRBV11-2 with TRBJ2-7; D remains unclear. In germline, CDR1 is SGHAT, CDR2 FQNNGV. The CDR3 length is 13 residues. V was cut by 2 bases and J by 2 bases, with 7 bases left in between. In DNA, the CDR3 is TGTGCCAGCAGCTTACATAGTCCCTACGAGCAGTACTTC. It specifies CASSLHSPYEQYF. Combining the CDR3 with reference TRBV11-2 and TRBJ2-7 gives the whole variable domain EAGVAQSPRYKIIEKRQSVAFWCNPISGHATLYWYQQILGQGPKLLIQFQNNGVVDDSQLPKDRFSAERLKGVDSTLKIQPAKLEDSAVYLCASSLHSPYEQYFGPGTRLTVT.

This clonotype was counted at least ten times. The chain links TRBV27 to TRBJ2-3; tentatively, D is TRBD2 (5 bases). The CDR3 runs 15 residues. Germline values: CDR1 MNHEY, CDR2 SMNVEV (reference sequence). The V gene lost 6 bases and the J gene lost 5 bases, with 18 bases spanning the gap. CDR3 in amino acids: CASSLLRGWGDTQYF. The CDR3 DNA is TGTGCCAGCAGCCTTCTACGGGGATGGGGAGATACGCAGTATTTT.

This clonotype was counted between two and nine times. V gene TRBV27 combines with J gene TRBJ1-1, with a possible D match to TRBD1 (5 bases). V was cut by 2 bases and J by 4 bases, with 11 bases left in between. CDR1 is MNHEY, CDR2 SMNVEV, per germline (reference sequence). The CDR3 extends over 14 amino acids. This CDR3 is CASSLILGGTEAFF. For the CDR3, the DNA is TGTGCCAGCAGTTTAATCCTCGGGGGCACTGAAGCTTTCTTT.

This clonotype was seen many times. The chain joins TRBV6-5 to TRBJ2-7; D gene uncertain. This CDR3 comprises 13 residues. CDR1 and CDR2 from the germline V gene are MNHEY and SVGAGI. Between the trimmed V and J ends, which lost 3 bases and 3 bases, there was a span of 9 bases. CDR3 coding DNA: TGTGCCAGCAGTTATGGGGATTACTACGAGCAGTACTTC. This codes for CASSYGDYYEQYF.

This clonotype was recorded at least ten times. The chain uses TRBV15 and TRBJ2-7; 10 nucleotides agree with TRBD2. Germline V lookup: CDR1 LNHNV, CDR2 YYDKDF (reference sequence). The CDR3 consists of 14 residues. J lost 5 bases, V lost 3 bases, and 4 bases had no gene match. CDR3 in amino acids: CATSRGAGGDEQYF. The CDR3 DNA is TGTGCCACCAGCAGGGGAGCGGGAGGGGACGAGCAGTACTTC.

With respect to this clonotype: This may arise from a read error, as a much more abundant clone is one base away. The CDR3 loop reads CAGCNGGDEQFF. CDR3 nucleotides: TGTGCCGGCTGCAACGGGGGTGATGAGCAGTTCTTC. The chain combines TRBV13 with TRBJ2-1; maybe TRBD2 (6 bases). The length of the CDR3 is 12 residues. Germline-derived CDR1 and CDR2 are PRHDT and FYEKMQ (reference sequence). V lost 11 bases and J lost 8, with 16 bases in between.

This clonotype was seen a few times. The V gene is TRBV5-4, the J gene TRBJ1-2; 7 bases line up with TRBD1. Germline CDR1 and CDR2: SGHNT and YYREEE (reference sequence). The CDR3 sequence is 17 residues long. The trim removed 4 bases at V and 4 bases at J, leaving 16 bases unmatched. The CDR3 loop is CASSLPGTERYFYGYTF. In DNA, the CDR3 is TGTGCCAGCAGCCTCCCGGGGACAGAGCGATACTTCTATGGCTACACCTTC.

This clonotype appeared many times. CDR3 in DNA: TGTGCCAGCGCCTCTAGCGGGAGGGCGGGGGAGACCCAGTACTTC. Its translation: CASASSGRAGETQYF. J is TRBJ2-5 and V is TRBV7-2, with TRBD2 matching 12 bases. Germline V gives CDR1 SGHTA, CDR2 FQGNSA. Trimming took 8 bases from V and 5 from J; bases not matched to a gene: 9. There are 15 residues in the CDR3.

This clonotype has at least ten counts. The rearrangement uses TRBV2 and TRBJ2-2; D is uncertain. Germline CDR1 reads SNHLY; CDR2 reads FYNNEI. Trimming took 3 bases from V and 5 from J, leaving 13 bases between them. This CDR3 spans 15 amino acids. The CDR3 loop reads CASSELGMATGELFF. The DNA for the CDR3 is TGTGCCAGCAGTGAGTTGGGCATGGCGACCGGGGAGCTGTTTTTT.

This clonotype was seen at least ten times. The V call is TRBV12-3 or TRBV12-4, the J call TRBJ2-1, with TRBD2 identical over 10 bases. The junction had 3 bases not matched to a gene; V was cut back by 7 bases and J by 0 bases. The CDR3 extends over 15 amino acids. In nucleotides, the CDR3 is TGTGCCAGCACCTCTAGCGGGAGCTCCTACAATGAGCAGTTCTTC. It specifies CASTSSGSSYNEQFF.